Shown below are 26 T cell receptor beta chains from a single sample sequenced in a study of T cell repertoires in cytomegalovirus infection. MiXCR was run by TCRdb on the reads, yielding one entry per CDR3 protein. Counted here are over 100,000 distinct CDR3 sequences, about 9.5% occurring once; the ten biggest clones make up approximately 30%. These receptors' antigens are unknown. Sequencing used PBMCs, sequenced either directly or after in vitro stimulation (not recorded which). The receptors originated from a human donor in good health (CMV status not recorded). Some clones in this sample may be carry-over from other donors' samples.

There are many counts of this clonotype. The chain couples TRBV7-9 to TRBJ2-4; D is perhaps TRBD2 (6 bases). V shed 0 bases and J shed 9 bases, with 6 bases lying between them. Germline loops: CDR1 SEHNR, CDR2 FQNEAQ (reference sequence). The CDR3 contains 12 residues. This chain's CDR3 is CASSLAGGIQYF. In DNA form, the CDR3 reads TGTGCCAGCAGCTTAGCGGGGGGCATTCAGTACTTC. The entire variable domain, with the rest obtained from reference TRBV7-9 and TRBJ2-4, is as follows: DTGVSQNPRHKITKRGQNVTFRCDPISEHNRLYWYRQTLGQGPEFLTYFQNEAQLEKSRLLSDRFSAERPKGSFSTLEIQRTEQGDSAMYLCASSLAGGIQYFGAGTRLSVL.

This clonotype showed up many times. CDR3 sequence: CASSSILFRHNEQFF. The CDR3 coding sequence is TGTGCCAGCAGCTCTATCCTCTTTCGGCACAATGAGCAGTTCTTC. The chain combines TRBV7-9 with TRBJ2-1; D call uncertain. Germline V gene lookup returns CDR1 SEHNR and CDR2 FQNEAQ (reference sequence). The germline V and J ends were trimmed by 4 bases and 5 bases, with 15 bases remaining between them. This CDR3 comprises 15 residues.

This clonotype was recorded a few times. This rearrangement joins TRBV7-6 to TRBJ2-5; D tentatively fits TRBD1 or TRBD2 (5 bases each). Germline CDR1 and CDR2: SGHVS and FNYEAQ. The CDR3 runs 16 residues. Between the trimmed V and J ends, which lost 2 bases and 1 base, there was a span of 14 bases. Written as DNA, the CDR3 is TGTGCCAGCAGCTTACACCCGACGGGGCCCCAAGAGACCCAGTACTTC. Amino acids: CASSLHPTGPQETQYF.

The CDR3: CASSTLAGGGTGELFF. CDR3 sequence (DNA): TGTGCCAGCAGTACCCTAGCGGGAGGAGGGACCGGGGAGCTGTTTTTT. The rearrangement links TRBV27 to TRBJ2-2; 11 bases are a match to TRBD2. Germline V CDR1 and CDR2: MNHEY, SMNVEV (reference sequence). The CDR3 consists of 16 residues. Germline trimming cut 5 bases from V and 5 bases from J; bases unmatched to any gene: 7.

This clonotype was seen repeatedly, ten times or more. The chain couples TRBV7-2 to TRBJ1-4, with D maybe TRBD1 (5 bases). Germline CDR1 reads SGHTA; CDR2 reads FQGNSA. The CDR3 runs to 15 residues. The ends were cut back, 5 bases at V and 8 bases at J, with 18 bases in the middle. This CDR3 reads CASSPPSGSEEKLFF. The CDR3 DNA follows: TGTGCCAGCAGCCCCCCCTCAGGGTCGGAGGAAAAACTGTTTTTT.

This clonotype was seen at least ten times. The rearrangement links TRBV19 to TRBJ1-1; D call uncertain. CDR3 size: 16 residues. Germline-derived CDR1 and CDR2 are LNHDA and SQIVND (reference sequence). V lost 6 bases and J lost 6, with 23 bases in between. CDR3 coding DNA: TGTGCCAGTAGAGGGAAAACCCAGCTACGCGGAGCTGAAGCTTTCTTT. Translated, it gives CASRGKTQLRGAEAFF.

This clonotype has a count of ten or more. V gene TRBV12-3 or TRBV12-4 combines with J gene TRBJ1-4, with D possibly being TRBD1 (5 bases). The CDR3 runs 13 residues. V lost 5 bases, J lost 7 bases, and 11 bases lay in between. The CDR3 nucleotides are TGTGCCAGCAGTCCAGGGTTAGGTGAAAAACTGTTTTTT. This translates into CASSPGLGEKLFF.

This clonotype was detected ten times or more. The chain is built from TRBV10-3 and TRBJ1-1; TRBD1 aligns across 7 bases. Germline assignment: CDR1 ENHRY and CDR2 SYGVKD. This CDR3 is built from 15 residues. The J segment lost 4 bases and the V segment lost 3 bases, leaving 8 bases of the junction unmatched. Here the CDR3 reads CAISDGRGRSTEAFF. The CDR3 nucleotides are TGTGCCATCAGTGACGGGAGGGGGCGGAGCACTGAAGCTTTCTTT.

This clonotype was counted many times. V usage is TRBV6-1 and J usage is TRBJ2-1; TRBD2 aligns across 12 bases. The trim removed 2 bases at V and 6 bases at J, leaving 20 bases unmatched. This CDR3 has 21 amino acids. CDR1 MNHNS and CDR2 SASEGT come from the germline V gene. CDR3: CASSELTGFIPTSGSVNEQFF. The CDR3 bases are TGTGCCAGCAGTGAATTAACGGGGTTTATCCCGACTAGCGGGAGTGTCAATGAGCAGTTCTTC.

This clonotype was counted at least ten times. This sequence joins TRBV7-8 and TRBJ2-5; 7 nucleotides match TRBD2. Germline CDR1 reads SGHVS; CDR2 reads FQNEAQ. CDR3 size: 15 residues. The trim removed 2 bases at V and 2 bases at J, leaving 5 bases unmatched. CDR3 in DNA: TGTGCCAGCAGCTTACGCCTCGGGGGGCAAGAGACCCAGTACTTC. It codes for CASSLRLGGQETQYF.

This clonotype appeared many times. CDR3 DNA sequence: TGTGCCAGCACTAATGACGTTGGGATCTCTGGAAACACCATATATTTT. Its protein product is CASTNDVGISGNTIYF. The chain carries TRBV6-6 and TRBJ1-3, with D uncertain. Trimming left V 7 bases short and J 0 bases short, with 16 bases between. CDR3 size: 16 residues. CDR1 and CDR2 (germline): MNHNY, SVGAGI (reference sequence).

CDR3 sequence: CATRLAGGDTQYF. CDR3 bases: TGTGCCACCCGACTAGCGGGCGGCGATACGCAGTATTTT. V and J are TRBV28 and TRBJ2-3; 10 bases line up with TRBD2. The CDR3 totals 13 residues. V shed 10 bases and J 6 bases; nucleotides not matched to a gene: 7. CDR1 is MDHEN and CDR2 is SYDVKM in the germline V gene. Supplemented by reference TRBV28 and TRBJ2-3, the full variable domain reads DVKVTQSSRYLVKRTGEKVFLECVQDMDHENMFWYRQDPGLGLRLIYFSYDVKMKEKGDIPEGYSVSREKKERFSLILESASTNQTSMYLCATRLAGGDTQYFGPGTRLTVL.

This clonotype was recorded many times. V gene TRBV7-9 combines with J gene TRBJ1-4; 10 bases are a match to TRBD1. The CDR3 runs 18 residues. V gave up 5 bases and J gave up 0 bases; unmatched junction bases: 9. Germline assignment: CDR1 SEHNR and CDR2 FQNEAQ (reference sequence). The CDR3 DNA is TGTGCCAGCAGCACCTCGACCGGGACAGGGGCAACTAATGAAAAACTGTTTTTT. This sequence encodes CASSTSTGTGATNEKLFF.

The gene calls are TRBV7-8 and TRBJ1-2; D remains ambiguous. The CDR3 has 14 residues. V lost 1 base and J lost 6, with 12 bases in between. The germline V gene has CDR1 SGHVS and CDR2 FQNEAQ. CDR3 region: CASSLVQNGDGYTF. In DNA form, the CDR3 reads TGTGCCAGCAGCTTAGTGCAGAACGGTGATGGCTACACCTTC. Using reference TRBV7-8 and TRBJ1-2 for the parts outside the CDR3, the full variable domain is GAGVSQSPRYKVAKRGQDVALRCDPISGHVSLFWYQQALGQGPEFLTYFQNEAQLDKSGLPSDRFFAERPEGSVSTLKIQRTQQEDSAVYLCASSLVQNGDGYTFGSGTRLTVV.

This clonotype was seen ten or more times. V gene TRBV19 combines with J gene TRBJ1-2; a possible D gene is TRBD1 (6 bases). V lost 3 bases to trimming and J lost 5 bases, with 10 bases between them. Germline CDR1 is LNHDA and CDR2 is SQIVND (reference sequence). The CDR3 contains 13 residues. CDR3 DNA sequence: TGTGCCAGTAGTATTCTGGACAGATATGGCTACACCTTC. Its translation is CASSILDRYGYTF.

This clonotype was seen many times. The genes are TRBV20-1 and TRBJ2-2, with TRBD2 as a possible D gene (6 bases). This CDR3 contains 15 residues. From germline, CDR1 is DFQATT and CDR2 SNEGSKA (reference sequence). With 2 bases removed from V and 1 base from J, the gap between germline ends came to 11 bases. This CDR3 is CSARIGGVNTGELFF. Written as DNA, the CDR3 is TGCAGTGCTAGAATCGGGGGAGTGAACACCGGGGAGCTGTTTTTT.

J is TRBJ2-1 and V is TRBV6-2 or TRBV6-3; 12 nucleotides align to TRBD2. V dropped 4 bases and J dropped 7; count of bases not matched to a gene: 8. The CDR3 is 16 amino acids. Per the germline V gene, CDR1 is MNHEY and CDR2 is SVGEGT. Here the CDR3 DNA reads TGTGCCAGCAGTTCCGCCCTAGCGGGAGGGCCGAATGAGCAGTTCTTC. This sequence encodes CASSSALAGGPNEQFF.

The table lists this clonotype with many counts. The rearrangement uses TRBV11-3 and TRBJ2-1, with 9 bases that match TRBD2. This CDR3 is built from 21 residues. CDR1 and CDR2 (germline): SGHNT, YENEEA. The J segment lost 1 base and the V segment lost 1 base, leaving 17 bases of the junction unmatched. The CDR3, as DNA: TGTGCCAGCAGCTTAGTTGGCGGCGGTAGCGGGAGTATGGGGTCCTACAATGAGCAGTTCTTC. Translating gives CASSLVGGGSGSMGSYNEQFF.

This clonotype has just a few counts. The gene calls are TRBV7-2 and TRBJ2-5, with 8 bases identical to TRBD2. The CDR3 extends over 16 amino acids. Trimming cost V 6 bases and J 0 bases; bases outside gene matches: 9. The germline V gene encodes CDR1 SGHTA and CDR2 FQGNSA. CDR3 nucleotide sequence: TGTGCCAGCAGAGATACCCGGGGGGGACACCAAGAGACCCAGTACTTC. Amino acids: CASRDTRGGHQETQYF.

The gene calls are TRBV4-3 and TRBJ1-2; no clear D gene. Germline V gives CDR1 LGHNA, CDR2 YSLEER. The CDR3 extends over 14 amino acids. The ends were cut back, 4 bases at V and 7 bases at J, with 16 bases in the middle. CDR3 nucleotide sequence: TGCGCCAGCAGCCCCACTGTGGTGCAGTCTGGCTACACCTTC. Residues: CASSPTVVQSGYTF.

This clonotype was seen only a few times. The V call is TRBV19, the J call TRBJ1-1; D unresolved. Looked up from germline, CDR1 is LNHDA and CDR2 is SQIVND (reference sequence). The V and J ends lost 4 bases and 3 bases respectively, with 12 bases between them. The CDR3 has 14 residues. CDR3: CASSRWTEDTEAFF. The DNA for the CDR3 is TGTGCCAGTAGTAGATGGACGGAAGACACTGAAGCTTTCTTT.

The V and J genes are TRBV6-5 and TRBJ1-3; no clear D gene. The CDR3 totals 13 residues. V lost 4 bases, J lost 4 bases, and 8 bases lay in between. Per the germline V gene, CDR1 is MNHEY and CDR2 is SVGAGI. This CDR3 is CASSWSEGNTIYF. The CDR3 region has the DNA TGTGCCAGCAGTTGGTCAGAGGGAAACACCATATATTTT.

This rearrangement joins TRBV6-2 or TRBV6-3 to TRBJ2-7, with TRBD2 matching over 8 bases. V lost 7 bases, J lost 4 bases, and 12 bases stayed unmatched. CDR3 length equals 15 residues. CDR1 is MNHEY, CDR2 SVGEGT, per germline. This CDR3 is CASMGLREAPYEQYF. The DNA of the CDR3 is TGTGCCAGCATGGGTTTGCGGGAGGCACCATACGAGCAGTACTTC.

This clonotype came up many times. The chain has TRBV5-1 and TRBJ1-3; 8 nucleotides match TRBD1. Per germline, CDR1 SGHRS and CDR2 YFSETQ. The V gene end was trimmed by 4 bases and the J gene end by 3 bases; junction bases not matched to a gene: 9. This CDR3 comprises 16 residues. The CDR3: CASSTSTGVDGNTIYF. The DNA for the CDR3 is TGCGCCAGCAGCACCTCGACAGGGGTTGATGGAAACACCATATATTTT.

This clonotype appeared many times. The chain couples TRBV7-2 to TRBJ2-5; 12 bases line up with TRBD2. The CDR3 spans 15 residues. The trim removed 6 bases at V and 5 bases at J, leaving 7 bases unmatched. The germline gives CDR1 SGHTA, CDR2 FQGNSA. DNA for the CDR3: TGTGCCAGCAGTAAACTAGCGGGAGGTCATGAGACCCAGTACTTC. Translated: CASSKLAGGHETQYF.

This clonotype was picked up many times. The chain carries TRBV6-2 or TRBV6-3 and TRBJ2-5; D gene unclear. The CDR3 totals 15 residues. Germline assignment: CDR1 MNHEY and CDR2 SVGEGT. The germline V and J ends were trimmed by 7 bases and 2 bases, with 17 bases remaining between them. The DNA of the CDR3 is TGTGCCAGCACTCAAGGTATCGCGGAACAAGAGACCCAGTACTTC. This translates into CASTQGIAEQETQYF.